This TCR beta chain comes out of a study of chemoradiotherapy in HPV16-positive cancers. Study overall: Functional T-cell assays on a couple of HPV16-positive patients' cells defined candidate HPV-specific clones and common TCR motifs.

This CDR3 is 14 amino acids long. V lost 11 bases and J lost 5, with 16 bases in between. From germline, CDR1 is SNHLY and CDR2 FYNNEI. This clone was detected only once. The table came from immunoSEQ multiplex PCR; TCRdb's copy has only in-frame clones and leaves some out. The sample comprises about 17,000 clones, approximately 91% of which are singletons, and around an eighth rests with the top ten. The source of this sequence is a human donor with HPV-associated anogenital cancer. The V and J genes are TRBV2 and TRBJ1-6; no firm D call. Sequencing was performed on blood, taken from a patient who underwent chemoradiotherapy. CDR3 residues: CAGLKRRNNSPLHF. CDR3 in DNA: TGTGCCGGTCTTAAACGGCGAAATAATTCACCCCTCCACTTT. The entire variable domain, with the rest obtained from reference TRBV2 and TRBJ1-6, is as follows: EPEVTQTPSHQVTQMGQEVILRCVPISNHLYFYWYRQILGQKVEFLVSFYNNEISEKSEIFDDQFSVERPDGSNFTLKIRSTKLEDSAMYFCAGLKRRNNSPLHFGNGTRLTVT.